These T cell receptor beta chains were read from a single sample in a study of identical twins. From the 5' RACE reads, TCRdb called clonotypes with MiXCR, one entry per CDR3 protein. The sample carries more than 1.5 million distinct CDR3 sequences, less than 35% recorded once. The sequencing sample was made of cord blood. These receptors originate from a newborn girl in good health. Each CDR3 is given with its conserved first and last residue. The D gene is left open where the match is weak. For some rows the clone size is stated as once, few or many, or as a class when expanded; others skip it.

TRBJ2-1	.	.	TRBV12-3/TRBV12-4	CASSLKGAGGLSNEQFF	TGTGCCAGCAGTTTAAAGGGGGCGGGGGGTTTATCAAATGAGCAGTTCTTC
TRBJ2-7	TRBD2	many	TRBV12-3/TRBV12-4	CASTLGGSYGEQYF	TGTGCCAGCACCCTCGGCGGGAGTTACGGCGAGCAGTACTTC
TRBJ2-1	.	.	TRBV21-1	CASSKAAMERSLNEQFF	TGTGCCAGCAGCAAAGCGGCCATGGAGCGGTCCCTCAATGAGCAGTTCTTC
TRBJ2-7	.	.	TRBV6-5	CASSLQGDPREQYF	TGTGCCAGCAGTTTACAGGGTGACCCTAGAGAGCAGTACTTC
TRBJ1-2	.	once	TRBV10-3	CAIKDASYGYTF	TGTGCCATCAAGGACGCTAGCTATGGCTACACCTTC
TRBJ2-1	TRBD2	few	TRBV7-2	CASSLRSSGTDEQFF	TGTGCCAGCAGCTTAAGATCTAGCGGGACAGATGAGCAGTTCTTC
TRBJ2-7	TRBD2	.	TRBV10-3	CAISATAGAYNEQYF	TGTGCCATCAGTGCCACAGCGGGAGCCTACAATGAGCAGTACTTC
TRBJ1-2	TRBD1	few	TRBV27	CASSPQGWPNYGYTF	TGTGCCAGCAGTCCACAGGGGTGGCCTAACTATGGCTACACCTTC
TRBJ1-5	.	.	TRBV25-1	CASSERGNPQHF	TGTGCCAGCAGTGAAAGAGGAAATCCCCAGCATTTT
TRBJ2-3	TRBD2	.	TRBV29-1	CSVSRTSGGSADTQYF	TGCAGCGTCTCTCGGACTAGCGGGGGGTCGGCAGATACGCAGTATTTT
TRBJ1-2	.	.	TRBV19	CASSIGTLGYTF	TGTGCCAGTAGTATCGGGACACTTGGCTACACCTTC
TRBJ1-1	.	many	TRBV12-3/TRBV12-4	CASSLGTNTEAFF	TGTGCCAGCAGTTTAGGGACGAACACTGAAGCTTTCTTT
TRBJ2-1	TRBD1	.	TRBV20-1	CSARMGTGGYNEQFF	TGCAGTGCTAGAATGGGGACAGGGGGCTACAATGAGCAGTTCTTC
TRBJ2-1	.	.	TRBV5-1	CVSSLGSSGKANEQFF	TGCGTCAGCAGCTTGGGTTCATCTGGGAAAGCCAATGAGCAGTTCTTC
TRBJ2-1	TRBD2	.	TRBV5-1	CASRRTSGPSSYNEQFF	TGCGCCAGCAGACGAACTAGCGGACCGAGCTCCTACAATGAGCAGTTCTTC
TRBJ2-3	TRBD2	.	TRBV12-3/TRBV12-4	CASSLPGLAGGPLSTDTQYF	TGTGCCAGCAGTTTACCGGGACTAGCGGGGGGGCCCCTCAGCACAGATACGCAGTATTTT
TRBJ2-2	TRBD1	.	TRBV20-1	CSARGQGDTGELFF	TGCAGTGCTAGAGGACAGGGGGACACCGGGGAGCTGTTTTTT
TRBJ2-1	.	.	TRBV20-1	CSARWYGNEQFF	TGCAGTGCTAGATGGTACGGAAATGAGCAGTTCTTC
TRBJ2-7	.	few	TRBV10-3	CAISDPRDRPYEQYF	TGTGCCATCAGTGACCCCCGGGACCGACCCTACGAGCAGTACTTC
TRBJ1-1	.	.	TRBV20-1	CSALGLGNTEAFF	TGCAGTGCTCTCGGGCTGGGGAACACTGAAGCTTTCTTT
TRBJ2-7	TRBD2	few	TRBV28	CASSLSSSGRTYEQYF	TGTGCCAGCAGTTTATCCTCTAGCGGGAGGACGTACGAGCAGTACTTC
TRBJ1-1	TRBD1	.	TRBV7-9	CASSLVDRGRGAFF	TGTGCCAGCAGCTTAGTGGACAGGGGGCGGGGAGCTTTCTTT
TRBJ2-5	.	few	TRBV5-1	CASSLGTDSAQETQYF	TGCGCCAGCAGCTTGGGGACAGACTCAGCCCAAGAGACCCAGTACTTC
TRBJ2-7	.	.	TRBV7-2	CASSLVASPYNEQYF	TGTGCCAGCAGCTTAGTAGCAAGCCCCTACAATGAGCAGTACTTC
TRBJ1-4	.	many	TRBV10-3	CAISESQVPGEKLFF	TGTGCCATCAGTGAGTCTCAGGTCCCCGGTGAAAAACTGTTTTTT
TRBJ2-1	TRBD2	many	TRBV27	CASSGGTSGYNEQFF	TGCGCCAGCAGCGGCGGGACTAGCGGGTACAATGAGCAGTTCTTC
TRBJ2-3	.	many	TRBV5-1	CASSLSKGTDTQYF	TGCGCCAGCAGCTTGTCTAAAGGCACAGATACGCAGTATTTT
TRBJ2-1	TRBD2	few	TRBV4-2	CASSRAGGVHEQFF	TGTGCCAGCAGCCGAGCGGGAGGTGTCCATGAGCAGTTCTTC
TRBJ2-5	.	.	TRBV2	CASSEDATQGETQYF	TGTGCCAGCAGTGAGGACGCCACACAGGGAGAGACCCAGTACTTC
TRBJ1-2	.	few	TRBV7-8	CASSSGTALNSGYTF	TGTGCCAGCAGCTCAGGGACGGCCCTTAATTCTGGCTACACCTTC
TRBJ2-1	TRBD2	few	TRBV7-2	CASSRGGERGYNEQFF	TGTGCCAGCAGCCGGGGAGGGGAGCGGGGTTACAATGAGCAGTTCTTC
TRBJ2-7	TRBD1	few	TRBV11-2	CASSRTTGVFASYEQYF	TGTGCCAGCAGCCGAACTACAGGGGTGTTTGCCTCCTACGAGCAGTACTTC
TRBJ1-2	TRBD1	.	TRBV20-1	CGARGGQGVYGYTF	TGCGGTGCTAGGGGGGGACAGGGGGTCTATGGCTACACCTTC
TRBJ2-5	.	.	TRBV14	CASSQEVYEETQYF	TGTGCCAGCAGCCAAGAAGTCTACGAAGAGACCCAGTACTTC
TRBJ2-3	TRBD2	few	TRBV7-9	CASSGVAGGRTDTQYF	TGTGCCAGCAGCGGGGTAGCGGGAGGTCGCACAGATACGCAGTATTTT
TRBJ2-3	TRBD2	few	TRBV12-3/TRBV12-4	CASSQAGRPTDTQYF	TGTGCCAGCAGTCAAGCGGGGCGCCCCACAGATACGCAGTATTTT
TRBJ1-6	TRBD1	few	TRBV11-2	CASSYTGGRNSPLHF	TGTGCCAGCAGCTACACAGGGGGACGGAATTCACCCCTCCACTTT
TRBJ1-2	.	.	TRBV10-3	CAIRTGWPYYGYTF	TGTGCCATCAGAACCGGGTGGCCCTACTATGGCTACACCTTC
TRBJ2-5	TRBD2	.	TRBV18	CASSPRIAGVIDEQYF	TGTGCCAGCTCACCACGCATAGCGGGAGTGATCGATGAGCAGTACTTC
TRBJ2-4	.	few	TRBV20-1	CSAPRSWGAKNIQYF	TGCAGTGCTCCAAGGAGTTGGGGGGCCAAAAACATTCAGTACTTC
TRBJ1-2	.	few	TRBV13	CASSKTHAYGYTF	TGTGCCAGCTCTAAGACCCATGCCTATGGCTACACCTTC
TRBJ1-5	.	few	TRBV24-1	CATSDSGAYQPQHF	TGTGCCACCAGTGACTCGGGCGCCTATCAGCCCCAGCATTTT